The 11 T cell receptor beta chains below were found in one sample sequenced in a study of shared clonotypes between healthy human individuals. The protocol was immunoSEQ multiplex PCR, while the TCRdb copy is restricted to in-frame clones and leaves out a portion. The table shows millions of clones, with roughly 96% occurring only once. Sequenced material: naive CD4+ T cells sorted from blood. As for subset: CD45RA+ positively selected. The receptors originated from a man aged 18 to 30 in good health.

CDR3 residues: CASSYSPGLDEQYF. The CDR3 region has the DNA TGTGCCAGCAGTTACTCGCCAGGGTTGGACGAGCAGTACTTC. This rearrangement joins TRBV6-5 to TRBJ2-7; D is perhaps TRBD1 (5 bases). The V gene's germline CDR1 is MNHEY and CDR2 SVGAGI. With 0 bases removed from V and 5 bases from J, the gap between germline ends came to 11 bases. The CDR3 is 14 residues long.

This chain uses TRBV5-4 with TRBJ2-2, with D possibly being TRBD1 (6 bases). The CDR3 extends over 15 amino acids. Trimming took 2 bases from V and 6 from J, leaving 14 bases between them. Germline values: CDR1 SGHNT, CDR2 YYREEE (reference sequence). CDR3 region: CASSFRGSISGELFF. The CDR3 coding sequence is TGTGCCAGCAGCTTCAGGGGAAGTATTTCCGGGGAGCTGTTTTTT.

This clone showed up just once. This chain links TRBV11-2 with TRBJ2-5; 7 bases map to TRBD1. The junction had 7 bases not matched to a gene; V was cut back by 1 base and J by 5 bases. CDR1 SGHAT and CDR2 FQNNGV come from the germline V gene. The CDR3 loop spans 15 amino acids. The CDR3 reads CASSLGTKQGETQYF. Written as DNA, the CDR3 is TGTGCCAGCAGCTTAGGAACAAAACAGGGGGAGACCCAGTACTTC.

This clone is a singleton in its sample. The rearrangement links TRBV6-4 to TRBJ1-6; tentative D call: TRBD1 (6 bases). The CDR3 runs 15 residues. Germline V CDR1 and CDR2: MRHNA, SNTAGT. V was trimmed by 6 bases and J by 7 bases, leaving 16 bases between them. The CDR3 DNA follows: TGTGCCAGCAGCCCGGGGGCGTCGGTCAATTCACCCCTCCACTTT. Protein sequence: CASSPGASVNSPLHF.

V usage is TRBV6-1 and J usage is TRBJ1-4; TRBD1 is a possible D gene (6 bases). Germline CDR1 MNHNS, CDR2 SASEGT. V was cut by 3 bases and J by 3 bases, with 20 bases left in between. The CDR3 consists of 18 residues. CDR3 sequence reads: CASSDGPGDRVSNEKLFF. CDR3 nucleotide sequence: TGTGCCAGCAGTGATGGTCCAGGGGATCGAGTTTCTAATGAAAAACTGTTTTTT.

This clone has just a few counts. The J gene is TRBJ2-3, the V gene TRBV4-1, with D possibly being TRBD1 (6 bases). CDR3 length equals 18 residues. Trimming shortened V by 3 bases and J by 3 bases, and 22 bases separated the two germline ends. Germline V gene data show CDR1 as MGHRA and CDR2 as YSYEKL. The CDR3 here is CASSQDIGQYSYTDTQYF. CDR3 DNA: TGCGCCAGCAGCCAGGACATCGGACAGTACAGCTATACAGATACGCAGTATTTT.

Comments on this clone: The same CDR3 is also encoded by other DNA sequences in this sample. The rearrangement links TRBV5-1 to TRBJ1-2; D possibly corresponds to TRBD1 (6 bases). There are 14 residues in the CDR3. The germline CDR1 and CDR2 sequences are SGHRS and YFSETQ. V was trimmed by 0 bases and J by 2 bases, leaving 8 bases between them. The CDR3 region is CASSLGQGNYGYTF. The CDR3 region has the DNA TGCGCCAGCAGCTTGGGGCAGGGGAACTATGGCTACACCTTC.

With respect to this clone: Other DNA variants within this sample encode the same CDR3. The chain employs TRBV18 and TRBJ1-6; D is unresolved. Germline V CDR1 and CDR2: KGHSH, LQKENI. Trimming took off 3 bases at V and 3 bases at J, with 0 bases between the two ends. CDR3 size: 12 residues. The CDR3 bases are TGTGCCAGCTCACCCTATAATTCACCCCTCCACTTT. It specifies CASSPYNSPLHF.

The V call is TRBV13, the J call TRBJ2-1; D gene ambiguous. Trimming took 3 bases from V and 8 from J, leaving 8 bases between them. The V gene's germline CDR1 is PRHDT and CDR2 FYEKMQ (reference sequence). The CDR3 covers 12 residues. In DNA form, the CDR3 reads TGTGCCAGCAGCTTGAATATAGATGAGCAGTTCTTC. Its translation is CASSLNIDEQFF.

Comment on this clone: The same CDR3 arises from other DNA sequences in this sample as well. The chain uses TRBV5-1 and TRBJ2-7, with D uncertain. Between the trimmed V and J ends, which lost 4 bases and 2 bases, there was a span of 7 bases. CDR3 length equals 12 residues. Germline CDR1 SGHRS, CDR2 YFSETQ. The CDR3 sequence: CASSLEPYEQYF. The CDR3 DNA sequence: TGCGCCAGCAGCCTTGAGCCCTACGAGCAGTACTTC.

The chain recombines TRBV11-3 with TRBJ2-1; weak D call: TRBD1 (6 bases). The length of the CDR3 is 14 residues. Trimming removed 5 bases at V and 2 bases at J, with 10 bases between. Germline V gene data show CDR1 as SGHNT and CDR2 as YENEEA. CDR3 amino acids: CASSPTGAYNEQFF. The CDR3, as DNA: TGTGCCAGCAGCCCGACAGGCGCCTACAATGAGCAGTTCTTC.